This paragraph reports one TCR beta chain. The target of this receptor is not known. Base qualities are not provided; no much larger clone lies one nucleotide away. The V end gives up 0 bases and the J end 3 bases, leaving 5 bases in the junction not matched to a gene. For CDR1 and CDR2, the germline V gene lists SGHRS and YFSETQ. Its CDR3 holds 16 amino acids, cysteine through phenylalanine. Only the CDR3 DNA is retained, 48 bases long and in frame from the first base. This entry is derived from a study of long-term antiretroviral therapy in people with HIV (dated by TCRdb to the early 2020s). In the study overall: The earliest samples were collected approximately a decade before the 2015 WHO recommendation for immediate ART, a period when ART was typically delayed until CD4 counts fell. A retrospective serial study tested whether ART initiation and durable HIV suppression were associated with changes in peripheral blood TRB repertoire composition and diversity. Of the roughly 30 participants with HIV, roughly 10 were female. A total of under 250 cryopreserved PBMC samples came from a few dozen adults with confirmed HIV infection and were collected serially over a mean of about six years (range 1-12). No cross-contamination during QIAcube processing was shown when test extractions of a monoclonal T-cell line were performed alongside some 33 polyclonal samples.

The immunoSEQ hsTCRB v3.0 assay was used at survey level resolution to sequence the TRB variable region. The targeted TRB sequencing depth was about 40,000-55,000 T-cell genomes per sample. Pooled TRB libraries were sequenced on an Illumina MiSeq with a v3 150-cycle kit. For the original study's pipeline: Analysis of repertoires was carried out in R inside a reproducible Nextflow workflow spanning QC, data transformation and analysis. LymphoSeq2, an R package for exploring AIRR-Seq data, was used to implement the custom analyses. Several samples yielding fewer than 5000 total TRB sequences were excluded, leaving about 190 analyzed HIV repertoires. Among the roughly 200 retained HIV repertoires, some 59 were collected before ART initiation and more than 120 after ART initiation. Each repertoire was downsampled to 5000 TRB nucleotide sequences, and summary statistics were averaged across 100 downsampling iterations. The analysis kept only TRB sequences whose CDR3 regions were at least seven amino acids long. Two measures captured diversity: a Shannon entropy-derived clonality score and the Gini coefficient. Repertoire networks linked the top 5000 CDR3 amino acid sequences whenever two sequences differed by an edit distance of one. For TRB CDR3 amino acid sequences, GLIPH2 was used to predict antigen specificity groups and MHC restriction. To flag known CMV, EBV, HIV or tissue antigen associations, CDR3 amino acid sequences were matched against VDJdb and McPAS-TCR. Pre-ART, post-ART and control groups were compared with Wilcoxon signed-rank tests and Holm-Bonferroni correction. Entries here come from immuneACCESS through TCRdb and include only in-frame sequences with V and J called. Some clones fail to appear in such tables; in the studies checked, an unresolved V gene covers under half of the shortfall, and the cause of the remainder is unknown. V and J calls and clone size are as listed in that table; D and trimming were resolved from the DNA. For this sample the table gives 11,000 to 15,000 clones, of which around four fifths were detected only once. In total, the top ten clones hold about 15% of the sample.

Participants were included only if at least one PBMC sample before ART initiation and at least two post-ART samples were available. Treatment was received in the United States of America by all participants with HIV. Cryopreserved samples of about 0.95-10 million PBMC were thawed and washed before DNA extraction. At the time of the earliest PBMC sample, participants with HIV were aged between roughly 20 and 60 years. PBMC samples were contributed by each participant from 1-4 timepoints before ART initiation and 2-8 timepoints after ART initiation, with a median of 7 samples. For every participant, serial HIV viral load, CD4+ T-cell count, ART history and demographic data were obtained. Genomic DNA was extracted from unsorted PBMC with a Qiagen kit on a QIAcube, with processing performed in batches of 12 samples. Points the paper makes about the study in general: Because pre-ART samples had limited cell numbers, profiling was done on unsorted PBMC rather than on sorted CD4+ and CD8+ T cells. The repertoire was dominated across all time points by expanded TRB clones identified before ART initiation, although this dominance was seen to fluctuate and to decrease in many PLHIV after ART. Inferences about post-ART repertoire changes were limited because no data were available on ART adherence, viral resistance or therapy changes. Owing to limited PBMC availability, only the TCR beta chain was sequenced, without alpha chain pairing. CDR3 length ranges in HIV repertoires were narrower than in controls, and network structure suggested an antigen-experienced repertoire with only a slight naive shift after ART. Samples dated from the mid-2000s to the late 2010s, and the ART regimens used may be less effective than current ones. Starting ART was linked to a significant rise in TRB diversity, yet even with long-term ART the diversity remained significantly lower than in transplant donor controls.

The sample here was unsorted PBMCs, taken 1.8 years before starting antiretroviral therapy. The rearranged chain carries TRBV5-1 and TRBJ1-5; TRBD1 agrees with 8 junctional bases. The sequence was obtained from a woman in her forties with HIV. The CDR3 region has the sequence CASSLDTGGSNQPQHF. The DNA is as follows: TGCGCCAGCAGCTTGGACACAGGGGGTTCCAATCAGCCCCAGCATTTT.